The source of this T cell receptor beta chain is a study of CD8+CD57+ T cells in acquired aplastic anemia listed by TCRdb under 2018. Regarding the study in general: Extracted DNA from sorted CD4+ and CD8+ cells averaged about 3.4 ug, ranging from roughly 0.19 to 27.4 ug. For healthy donor samples, the average read count was about 10.8 million for CD4+ cells and approximately 11 million for CD8+ cells.

This clonotype appeared many times. There is no known antigen for this receptor. No base-level quality is on record; no much larger clone is a single base apart. The study deep-sequenced TCR repertoires of sorted CD4+ and CD8+ blood T cells from severe aplastic anemia patients and healthy subjects. Ficoll-Paque density gradient centrifugation was used to isolate peripheral blood mononuclear cells. CD4+ and CD8+ T cells were sorted by FACS or magnetic beads before DNA extraction. TCR beta VDJ combination and CDR3 sequence profiling used genomic DNA as the template. An Illumina HiSeq 2000 was the platform used for TCR repertoire sequencing. As for how the authors treated the data: TRBV/TRBJ rearrangement plots, CDR3 size and DJ length profiles, and Simpson's diversity index were used to evaluate the repertoires. The most abundant DNA sequence in the deep sequencing data was defined as the immunodominant clone. CDR3 amino acid sequences were checked for sharing across subjects and were also compared against the VDJdb database and published repertoires. The public sequencing data were trimmed at Q25 with fastp and processed into clonotypes with MiXCR by TCRdb, which kept only in-frame beta chains. Merged by CDR3 protein, the rows form single entries marked with the most common genes and DNA. None of the V and J calls come from the authors' own analysis; TCRdb made them. The sample table lists hundreds of thousands of distinct CDR3 sequences, 55% to 75% of them with a count of one. The top ten clonotypes cover under 5% of the sample.

CDR3 length: 14 amino acids, cysteine to phenylalanine. The only DNA kept is the CDR3, 42 bases in frame from the first base. After removal of 4 bases from V and 8 bases from J, the junction retains 8 bases not matched to a gene. What the study reported, not specific to this receptor: Around 28 CD8+ CDR3 sequences were found to be shared between patients and controls, but these sequences appeared to be highly expressed in patients and within the immunodominant clones of the patients. Between patients and healthy controls, no significant difference in CD8+ Simpson's diversity was found (P=0.060).

This receptor chain uses TRBV12-3 or TRBV12-4 and TRBJ1-2; 9 middle bases align to TRBD1. The source material was sorted CD4+, CD8+, or CD8+CD57+ T cells (not recorded which) from PBMCs. The receptor comes from a human donor in good health, serving as a control. The nucleotide sequence reads TGTGCCAGCAGTTCTGGACAGGGGACCATCGGCTACACCTTC. Protein translation: CASSSGQGTIGYTF.